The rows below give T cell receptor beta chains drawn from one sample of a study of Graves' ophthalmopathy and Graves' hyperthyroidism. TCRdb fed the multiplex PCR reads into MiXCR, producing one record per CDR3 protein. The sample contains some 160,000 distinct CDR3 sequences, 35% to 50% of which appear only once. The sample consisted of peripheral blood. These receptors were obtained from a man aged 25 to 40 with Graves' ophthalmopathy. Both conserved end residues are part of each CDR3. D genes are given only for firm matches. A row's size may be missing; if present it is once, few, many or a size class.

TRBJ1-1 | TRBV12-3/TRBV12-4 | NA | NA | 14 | CASSLSGYQTEAFF | TGTGCCAGCAGTTTATCTGGCTACCAGACTGAAGCTTTCTTT
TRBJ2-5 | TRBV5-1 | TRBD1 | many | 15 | CASSPGTGQGETQYF | TGCGCCAGCAGCCCGGGGACAGGACAGGGAGAGACCCAGTACTTC
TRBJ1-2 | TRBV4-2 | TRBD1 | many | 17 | CASRYSRDRGRNYGYTF | TGTGCCAGCAGATATAGCCGGGACAGGGGGCGTAACTATGGCTACACCTTC
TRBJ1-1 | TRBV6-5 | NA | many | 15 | CASSYSGAQNTEAFF | TGTGCCAGCAGTTACTCTGGAGCCCAGAACACTGAAGCTTTCTTT
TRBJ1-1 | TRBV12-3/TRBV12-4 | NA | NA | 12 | CASSLEWAEAFF | TGTGCCAGCAGTTTAGAATGGGCTGAAGCTTTCTTT
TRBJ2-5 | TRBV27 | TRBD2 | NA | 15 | CASSPGTSGLETQYF | TGTGCCAGCAGCCCCGGGACTAGCGGTTTAGAGACCCAGTACTTC
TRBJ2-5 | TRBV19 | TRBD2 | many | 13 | CASSAAGSETQYF | TGTGCCAGTAGCGCAGCGGGAAGCGAGACCCAGTACTTC
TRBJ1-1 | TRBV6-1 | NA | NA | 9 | CASSNPTVW | TGTGCCAGCAGTAACCCAACCGTGTGG
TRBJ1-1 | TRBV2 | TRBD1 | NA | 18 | CASRRGDRGHMDNAEAFF | TGTGCCAGCAGAAGAGGTGACAGGGGTCATATGGACAACGCTGAAGCTTTCTTT
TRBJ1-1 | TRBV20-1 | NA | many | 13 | CSAKQGWKTEAFF | TGCAGTGCTAAACAGGGATGGAAAACTGAAGCTTTCTTT
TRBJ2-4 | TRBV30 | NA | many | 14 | CAWSHRYAKNIQYF | TGTGCCTGGAGTCACCGTTATGCCAAAAACATTCAGTACTTC
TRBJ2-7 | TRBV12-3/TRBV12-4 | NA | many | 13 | CASSFGTLSEQYF | TGTGCCAGCAGTTTCGGGACCCTCAGCGAGCAGTACTTC
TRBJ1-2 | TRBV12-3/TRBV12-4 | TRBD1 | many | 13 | CASNGQGYYGYTF | TGTGCCAGCAACGGACAGGGATACTATGGCTACACCTTC
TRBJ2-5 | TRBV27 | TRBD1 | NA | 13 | CASSLSQGGTQYF | TGTGCCAGCAGTTTATCACAGGGGGGGACCCAGTACTTC
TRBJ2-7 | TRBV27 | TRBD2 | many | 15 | CASSSHSAGDYEQYF | TGTGCCAGCAGCTCCCACTCGGCGGGAGACTACGAGCAGTACTTC
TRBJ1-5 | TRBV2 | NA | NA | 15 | CASSLYQGGNQPQHF | TGTGCCAGCAGCCTTTATCAGGGAGGCAATCAGCCCCAGCATTTT
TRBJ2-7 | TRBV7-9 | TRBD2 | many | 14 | CASSSLAGHYEQYF | TGTGCCAGCAGCTCCTTAGCGGGGCACTACGAGCAGTACTTC
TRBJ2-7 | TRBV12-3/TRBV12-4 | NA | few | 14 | CASSLTGSTYEQYF | TGTGCCAGCAGTTTAACCGGGAGCACCTACGAGCAGTACTTC
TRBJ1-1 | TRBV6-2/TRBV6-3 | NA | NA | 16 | CASSEILGTQNTEAFF | TGTGCCAGCAGCGAGATCCTCGGGACACAGAACACTGAAGCTTTCTTT
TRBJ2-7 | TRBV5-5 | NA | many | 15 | CASSFLGGLLSEQYF | TGTGCCAGCAGCTTCCTGGGGGGCCTCTTGTCCGAGCAGTACTTC
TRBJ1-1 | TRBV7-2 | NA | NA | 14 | CASSLLAGLTEAFF | TGTGCCAGCAGCTTATTGGCAGGGCTCACTGAAGCTTTCTTT
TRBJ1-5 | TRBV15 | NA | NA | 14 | CATSRDSGSQPQHF | TGTGCCACCAGCAGAGATTCGGGAAGTCAGCCCCAGCATTTT
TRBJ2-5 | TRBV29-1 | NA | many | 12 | CSVEGPQETQYF | TGCAGCGTTGAGGGGCCACAAGAGACCCAGTACTTC
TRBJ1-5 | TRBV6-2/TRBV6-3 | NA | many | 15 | CATSGGAPPNQPQHF | TGTGCCACTTCGGGGGGGGCTCCACCTAATCAGCCCCAGCATTTT
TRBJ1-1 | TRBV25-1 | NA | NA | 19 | CASSESMLAVGGLNTEAFF | TGTGCCAGCAGTGAATCGATGCTTGCTGTAGGCGGACTGAACACTGAAGCTTTCTTT